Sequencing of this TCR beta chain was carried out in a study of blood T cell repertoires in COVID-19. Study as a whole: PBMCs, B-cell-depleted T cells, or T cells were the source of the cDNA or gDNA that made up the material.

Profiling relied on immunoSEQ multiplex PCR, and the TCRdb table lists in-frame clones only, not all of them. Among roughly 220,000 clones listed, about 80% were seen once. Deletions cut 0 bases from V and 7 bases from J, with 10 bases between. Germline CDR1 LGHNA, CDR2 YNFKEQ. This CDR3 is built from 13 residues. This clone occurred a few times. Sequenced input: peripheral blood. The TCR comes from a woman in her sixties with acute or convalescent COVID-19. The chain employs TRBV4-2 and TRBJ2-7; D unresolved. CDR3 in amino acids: CASSQDYYGEQYF. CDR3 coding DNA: TGTGCCAGCAGCCAAGACTACTACGGGGAGCAGTACTTC.